This passage covers 27 T cell receptor beta chains from one sample sequenced in a study of CD8 T cells in ankylosing spondylitis. Via MiXCR, TCRdb re-called the 5' RACE reads, giving one row per CDR3 protein. The sample holds around 340,000 distinct CDR3 sequences; 20% are singletons and the top ten take around 13%. Material for sequencing was blood, either unsorted or a sorted T cell fraction (not recorded which). The source is a male donor with ankylosing spondylitis or in good health (not recorded which).

This clonotype occurred a few times. The CDR3 DNA reads TGTGCCATCAGTGAGACGGGGGACATAGCCAAAAACATTCAGTACTTC. It translates to CAISETGDIAKNIQYF. V usage is TRBV10-3 and J usage is TRBJ2-4; the D gene could be TRBD1 or TRBD2 (6 bases each). V was shortened by 2 bases and J by 0 bases, with 11 bases between the two germline ends. The germline gives CDR1 ENHRY, CDR2 SYGVKD. This CDR3 has 16 amino acids.

The gene calls are TRBV2 and TRBJ2-1, with a possible D match to TRBD1 (6 bases). This CDR3 is built from 13 residues. CDR1 and CDR2 from the germline V gene are SNHLY and FYNNEI. Trimming took 5 bases from V and 9 from J, leaving 14 bases between them. In DNA form, the CDR3 reads TGTGCCAGCAGTCCGACAGGACTCGGTGAGCAGTTCTTC. Its protein product is CASSPTGLGEQFF. The variable domain in full, completed from reference TRBV2 and TRBJ2-1, reads EPEVTQTPSHQVTQMGQEVILRCVPISNHLYFYWYRQILGQKVEFLVSFYNNEISEKSEIFDDQFSVERPDGSNFTLKIRSTKLEDSAMYFCASSPTGLGEQFFGPGTRLTVL.

The sample holds a few counts of this clonotype. This chain connects TRBV7-9 to TRBJ2-3, with TRBD1 identical over 8 bases. J lost 3 bases, V lost 5 bases, and 10 bases had no gene match. CDR1 is SEHNR and CDR2 is FQNEAQ in the germline V gene (reference sequence). The CDR3 is made up of 16 amino acids. The CDR3, as DNA: TGTGCCAGCAGCCCTAGCCAGGGGGCTTGGACAGATACGCAGTATTTT. Translation gives CASSPSQGAWTDTQYF.

This clonotype was detected only a few times. This chain joins TRBV12-3 or TRBV12-4 and TRBJ1-1, with a possible D match to TRBD1 (6 bases). The CDR3 has 15 amino acids. V lost 0 bases, J lost 5 bases, and 13 bases lay in between. CDR3 DNA sequence: TGTGCCAGCAGTTTAGCTAGTGGGGGCGTGACTGAAGCTTTCTTT. Protein sequence: CASSLASGGVTEAFF.

There are many counts of this clonotype. V and J are TRBV12-3 or TRBV12-4 and TRBJ2-2; unclear D gene. The germline V and J ends were trimmed by 3 bases and 7 bases, with 6 bases remaining between them. CDR3 size: 12 residues. The DNA of the CDR3 is TGTGCCAGCAGTTTTAGTGGCGGGGAGCTGTTTTTT. Encoded protein: CASSFSGGELFF.

This clonotype was picked up a small number of times. V usage is TRBV5-5 and J usage is TRBJ2-1; D uncertain. Per germline, CDR1 SGHKS and CDR2 YYEKEE (reference sequence). Trimming removed 0 bases at V and 5 bases at J, with 6 bases between. The CDR3 covers 13 residues. This chain's CDR3 is CASSLAPHNEQFF. The CDR3 bases are TGTGCCAGCAGCTTGGCGCCCCACAATGAGCAGTTCTTC.

The chain carries TRBV11-2 and TRBJ2-6, with TRBD1 as a possible D gene (5 bases). This CDR3 has 18 residues. Germline CDR1 is SGHAT and CDR2 is FQNNGV. V dropped 2 bases and J dropped 3 bases, with 17 bases sitting between them. The CDR3 region has the DNA TGTGCCAGCAGCTTACTGGGGCAGGGTGGATTTGGGGCCAACGTCCTGACTTTC. Protein sequence: CASSLLGQGGFGANVLTF.

The CDR3 reads CASSLASHAGYSGNTIYF. Here the CDR3 DNA reads TGTGCCAGCAGCTTAGCAAGTCACGCAGGCTACTCTGGAAACACCATATATTTT. The gene calls are TRBV13 and TRBJ1-3; D gene ambiguous. The CDR3 has 18 amino acids. The germline gives CDR1 PRHDT, CDR2 FYEKMQ (reference sequence). Between the trimmed V and J ends, which lost 1 base and 0 bases, there was a span of 16 bases.

The rearrangement links TRBV30 to TRBJ2-1, with a tentative D call TRBD1 (5 bases). There are 14 residues in the CDR3. V was clipped by 0 bases and J by 5 bases, with 11 bases between them. Germline CDR1 reads GTSNPN; CDR2 reads SVGIG (reference sequence). CDR3 DNA sequence: TGTGCCTGGAGTGTAGGCGACAGCAACAATGAGCAGTTCTTC. Its protein is CAWSVGDSNNEQFF.

The sample holds a few counts of this clonotype. Compared with germline, one end of the junction differs, possibly owing to a read error. The V and J genes are TRBV29-1 and TRBJ1-1, with D uncertain. CDR3 length equals 12 residues. Germline V CDR1 and CDR2: SQVTM, ANQGSEA. The CDR3 DNA is TGCAGCGTAGAAGGGTTGGACACTGAAGCTTTCTTT. It codes for CSVEGLDTEAFF.

The chain recombines TRBV20-1 with TRBJ2-2; TRBD2 matches at 8 bases. Germline V gene lookup returns CDR1 DFQATT and CDR2 SNEGSKA (reference sequence). CDR3 length: 16 residues. V lost 0 bases, J lost 7 bases, and 10 bases stayed unmatched. The CDR3 DNA reads TGCAGTGCTAGAGAACCCCCGGGACTAGGATTCGGGGAGCTGTTTTTT. It yields the protein CSAREPPGLGFGELFF.

The chain employs TRBV12-3 or TRBV12-4 and TRBJ2-3, with D perhaps matching TRBD2 (7 bases). V lost 5 bases and J lost 2, with 11 bases in between. CDR3 size: 14 residues. The CDR3 DNA sequence: TGTGCCAGCAGTAAGCGGGGACACACAGATACGCAGTATTTT. Encoded protein: CASSKRGHTDTQYF.

The chain carries TRBV6-1 and TRBJ1-2; no clear D gene. Trimming stripped 1 base from V and 5 bases from J, with 11 bases between. The germline CDR1 and CDR2 sequences are MNHNS and SASEGT. The CDR3 totals 14 residues. CDR3: CASSEEAGFYGYTF. The DNA for the CDR3 is TGTGCCAGCAGTGAAGAGGCAGGCTTTTATGGCTACACCTTC.

The chain has TRBV6-5 and TRBJ2-1, with D uncertain. Between the trimmed V and J ends, which lost 4 bases and 2 bases, there was a span of 18 bases. Germline CDR1 MNHEY, CDR2 SVGAGI. The CDR3 totals 17 residues. For the CDR3, the DNA is TGTGCCAGCAGTTCTCCGCCTCCGGGCCACCCCTACAATGAGCAGTTCTTC. This encodes CASSSPPPGHPYNEQFF.

The chain links TRBV4-2 to TRBJ2-7; 9 bases line up with TRBD1. Germline V gene sequence: CDR1 LGHNA, CDR2 YNFKEQ. V was clipped by 0 bases and J by 0 bases; unmatched bases: 15. CDR3 size: 20 residues. CDR3 protein: CASSQDRPRAGTGISYEQYF. The CDR3 DNA sequence: TGTGCCAGCAGCCAAGATCGCCCAAGGGCTGGGACAGGGATCTCCTACGAGCAGTACTTC.

This clonotype occurred a few times. The chain joins TRBV7-9 to TRBJ2-7; TRBD1 matches 7 bases. The CDR3 contains 16 residues. With V trimmed by 4 bases and J by 3 bases, 12 bases remained unmatched. Germline CDR1 SEHNR, CDR2 FQNEAQ (reference sequence). CDR3 protein: CASSSTTGVKRYEQYF. For the CDR3, the DNA is TGTGCCAGCAGCTCCACTACAGGGGTTAAGCGCTACGAGCAGTACTTC.

The J gene is TRBJ2-5, the V gene TRBV5-4; TRBD1 might be the D (6 bases). Per germline, CDR1 SGHNT and CDR2 YYREEE (reference sequence). Trimming took off 4 bases at V and 3 bases at J, with 16 bases between the two ends. CDR3 length: 15 amino acids. CDR3 amino acids: CASSHTGLGEETQYF. For the CDR3, the DNA is TGTGCCAGCAGCCATACAGGGTTAGGGGAAGAGACCCAGTACTTC.

Details on this clonotype: No conserved phenylalanine or tryptophan ends this CDR3, so it is likely a read error. The DNA is left out, because the CDR3 cannot be placed on it with certainty; the CDR3 is given as TCRdb lists it. The chain links TRBV29-1 to TRBJ1-2; TRBD1 is the table's D call and was not checked against the DNA. Germline V gene lookup returns CDR1 SQVTM and CDR2 ANQGSEA. The CDR3 numbers 13 amino acids, ends counted. The CDR3 loop reads CSVDARDGAAGGL.

In this sample, this clonotype turned up a few times. V and J are TRBV12-3 or TRBV12-4 and TRBJ2-7; D is ambiguous. The length of the CDR3 is 12 residues. V lost 6 bases to trimming and J lost 6 bases, with 12 bases between them. CDR3 in DNA: TGTGCCAGCAGCCAAGAGGATTTCGAGCAGTACTTC. It encodes CASSQEDFEQYF.

This clonotype has only a few counts. This chain links TRBV7-6 with TRBJ2-1, with D possibly matching TRBD2 (6 bases). Looked up from germline, CDR1 is SGHVS and CDR2 is FNYEAQ. This CDR3 contains 16 residues. V lost 1 base, J lost 4 bases, and 14 bases lay in between. The CDR3 region is CASSLVQRARYNEQFF. The DNA for the CDR3 is TGTGCCAGCAGCTTAGTACAGCGGGCGAGATACAATGAGCAGTTCTTC. Full variable domain (rest looked up from reference TRBV7-6 and TRBJ2-1): GAGVSQSPRYKVTKRGQDVALRCDPISGHVSLYWYRQALGQGPEFLTYFNYEAQQDKSGLPNDRFSAERPEGSISTLTIQRTEQRDSAMYRCASSLVQRARYNEQFFGPGTRLTVL.

The J gene is TRBJ2-7, the V gene TRBV3-1; D is perhaps TRBD1 or TRBD2 (5 bases each). Germline V gives CDR1 LGHDT, CDR2 YNNKEL (reference sequence). V shed 6 bases and J shed 7 bases, with 13 bases lying between them. The CDR3 spans 12 residues. The DNA for the CDR3 is TGTGCCAGCAGTCTTGGGGGTACGGAGCAGTACTTC. Translation: CASSLGGTEQYF.

The chain uses TRBV9 and TRBJ2-3; 11 bases are shared with TRBD2. Germline-derived CDR1 and CDR2 are SGDLS and YYNGEE. Trimming took 0 bases from V and 4 from J; bases not matched to a gene: 1. The CDR3 loop spans 15 amino acids. The CDR3 region is CASSVGGLAADTQYF. CDR3 DNA: TGTGCCAGCAGCGTAGGGGGACTAGCGGCAGATACGCAGTATTTT.

This sequence joins TRBV12-3 or TRBV12-4 and TRBJ2-7, with D perhaps TRBD2 (6 bases). V was shortened by 6 bases and J by 4 bases, with 22 bases between the two germline ends. CDR3 length: 16 amino acids. The CDR3 here is CASRALWGLGRYEQYF. CDR3 in DNA: TGTGCCAGCAGGGCCTTGTGGGGCCTCGGGAGATACGAGCAGTACTTC.

V gene TRBV9 combines with J gene TRBJ2-5, with D possibly matching TRBD2 (6 bases). Germline CDR1 reads SGDLS; CDR2 reads YYNGEE. V lost 0 bases to trimming and J lost 1 base, with 7 bases between them. This CDR3 spans 14 amino acids. This CDR3 is CASSVGGLQETQYF. CDR3 nucleotides: TGTGCCAGCAGCGTAGGGGGACTCCAAGAGACCCAGTACTTC.

This clonotype has a handful of counts. The chain joins TRBV29-1 to TRBJ2-7; TRBD1 agrees at 10 bases. Germline assignment: CDR1 SQVTM and CDR2 ANQGSEA. V was clipped by 3 bases and J by 3 bases; unmatched bases: 8. There are 15 residues in the CDR3. Written as DNA, the CDR3 is TGCAGCGTTGAGGGGGGGGACAGGGGAATCTACGAGCAGTACTTC. Translation: CSVEGGDRGIYEQYF.

This chain links TRBV11-2 with TRBJ2-5, with unresolved D. V was trimmed by 4 bases and J by 4 bases, leaving 19 bases between them. Germline assignment: CDR1 SGHAT and CDR2 FQNNGV. There are 16 residues in the CDR3. CDR3 loop: CASSSPVGPPTETQYF. As DNA, the CDR3 is TGTGCCAGCAGCTCCCCGGTTGGCCCACCCACAGAGACCCAGTACTTC.

This clonotype was picked up a small number of times. This sequence joins TRBV28 and TRBJ2-7; D could derive from TRBD1 or TRBD2 (6 bases each). The CDR3 is 11 amino acids. The germline CDR1 and CDR2 sequences are MDHEN and SYDVKM. V lost 7 bases and J 10 bases, leaving 14 bases between the germline ends. CDR3 residues: CASTQGGSQYF. Written as DNA, the CDR3 is TGTGCCAGCACACAAGGGGGGAGCCAGTACTTC.